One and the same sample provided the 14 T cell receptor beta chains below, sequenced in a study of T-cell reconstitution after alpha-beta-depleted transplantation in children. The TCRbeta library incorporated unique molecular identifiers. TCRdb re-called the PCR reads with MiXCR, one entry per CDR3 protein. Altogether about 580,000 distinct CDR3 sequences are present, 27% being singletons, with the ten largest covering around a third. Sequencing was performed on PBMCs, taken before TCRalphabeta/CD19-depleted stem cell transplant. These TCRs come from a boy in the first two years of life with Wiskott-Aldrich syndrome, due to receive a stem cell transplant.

For the CDR3, the DNA is TGTGCCACCAGCAGAGATATGAATAGCAATCAGCCCCAGCATTTT. Translated: CATSRDMNSNQPQHF. The V call is TRBV15, the J call TRBJ1-5; D is unclear. Germline V CDR1 and CDR2: LNHNV, YYDKDF (reference sequence). V was shortened by 0 bases and J by 0 bases, with 6 bases between the two germline ends. The CDR3 is 15 residues long.

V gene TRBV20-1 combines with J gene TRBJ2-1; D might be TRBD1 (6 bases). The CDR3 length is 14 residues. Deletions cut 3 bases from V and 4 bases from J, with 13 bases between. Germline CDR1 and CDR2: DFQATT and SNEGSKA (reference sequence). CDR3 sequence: CSASRGNIYNEQFF. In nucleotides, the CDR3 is TGCAGTGCTAGTAGGGGGAACATATACAATGAGCAGTTCTTC.

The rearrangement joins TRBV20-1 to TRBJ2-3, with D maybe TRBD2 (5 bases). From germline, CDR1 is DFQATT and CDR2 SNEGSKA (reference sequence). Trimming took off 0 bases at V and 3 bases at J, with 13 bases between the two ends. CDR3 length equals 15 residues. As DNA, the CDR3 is TGCAGTGCTAGAGAAGCGGCCCTAGGGACAGATACGCAGTATTTT. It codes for CSAREAALGTDTQYF.

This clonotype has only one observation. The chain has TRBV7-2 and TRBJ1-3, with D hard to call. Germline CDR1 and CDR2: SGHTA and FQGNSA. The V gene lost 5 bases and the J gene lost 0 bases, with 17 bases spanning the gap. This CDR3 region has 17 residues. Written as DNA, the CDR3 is TGTGCCAGCAGCCGAAACGGATCCCCAAGCTCTGGAAACACCATATATTTT. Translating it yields CASSRNGSPSSGNTIYF.

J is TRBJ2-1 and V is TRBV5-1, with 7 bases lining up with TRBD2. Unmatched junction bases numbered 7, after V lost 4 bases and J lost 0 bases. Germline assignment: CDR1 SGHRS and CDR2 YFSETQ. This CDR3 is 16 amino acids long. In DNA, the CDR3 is TGCGCCAGCAGCCAGGGACTATCGAGCTCCTACAATGAGCAGTTCTTC. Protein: CASSQGLSSSYNEQFF.

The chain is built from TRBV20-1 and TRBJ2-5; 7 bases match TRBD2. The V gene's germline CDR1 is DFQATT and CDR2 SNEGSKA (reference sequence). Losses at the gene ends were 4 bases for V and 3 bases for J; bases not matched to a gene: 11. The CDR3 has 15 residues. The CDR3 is CSAKAGGSREETQYF. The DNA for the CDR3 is TGCAGTGCTAAAGCGGGCGGGAGTAGGGAAGAGACCCAGTACTTC.

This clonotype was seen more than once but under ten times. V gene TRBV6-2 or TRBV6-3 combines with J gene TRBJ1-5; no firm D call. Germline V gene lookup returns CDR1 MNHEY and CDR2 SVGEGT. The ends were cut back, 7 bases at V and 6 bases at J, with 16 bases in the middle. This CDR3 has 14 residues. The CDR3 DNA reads TGTGCCAGCACTTCCAGTGGAGGTGGTCAGCCCCAGCATTTT. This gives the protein CASTSSGGGQPQHF.

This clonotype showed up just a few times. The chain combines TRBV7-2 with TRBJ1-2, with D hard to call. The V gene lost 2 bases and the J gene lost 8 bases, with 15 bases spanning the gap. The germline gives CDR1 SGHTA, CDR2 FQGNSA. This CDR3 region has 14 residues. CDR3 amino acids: CASSLFPGILGYTF. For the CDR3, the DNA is TGTGCCAGCAGCTTATTTCCGGGAATCCTAGGCTACACCTTC.

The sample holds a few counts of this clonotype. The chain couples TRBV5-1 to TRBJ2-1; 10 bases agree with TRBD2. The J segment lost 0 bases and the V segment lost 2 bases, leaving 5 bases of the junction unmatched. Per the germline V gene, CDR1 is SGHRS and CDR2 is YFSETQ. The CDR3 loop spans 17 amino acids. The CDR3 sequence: CASSFGLADGSYNEQFF. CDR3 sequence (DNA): TGCGCCAGCAGCTTCGGACTAGCGGACGGCTCCTACAATGAGCAGTTCTTC. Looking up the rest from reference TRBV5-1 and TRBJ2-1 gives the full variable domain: KAGVTQTPRYLIKTRGQQVTLSCSPISGHRSVSWYQQTPGQGLQFLFEYFSETQRNKGNFPGRFSGRQFSNSRSEMNVSTLELGDSALYLCASSFGLADGSYNEQFFGPGTRLTVL.

The DNA for the CDR3 is TGTGCCAGCAGTTACTCGATTTCCGTGGATGAGCAGTTCTTC. Translating gives CASSYSISVDEQFF. The rearrangement joins TRBV6-2 or TRBV6-3 to TRBJ2-1; D uncertain. The CDR3 has 14 amino acids. Germline V gene lookup returns CDR1 MNHEY and CDR2 SVGEGT. With 0 bases removed from V and 8 bases from J, the gap between germline ends came to 11 bases.

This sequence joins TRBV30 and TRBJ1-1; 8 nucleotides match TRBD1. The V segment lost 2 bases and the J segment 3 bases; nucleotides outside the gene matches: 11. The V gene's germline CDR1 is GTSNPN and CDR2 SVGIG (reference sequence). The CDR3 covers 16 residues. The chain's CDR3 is CAWSLHRGGYDTEAFF. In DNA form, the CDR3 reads TGTGCCTGGAGTTTACACAGGGGGGGGTACGACACTGAAGCTTTCTTT.

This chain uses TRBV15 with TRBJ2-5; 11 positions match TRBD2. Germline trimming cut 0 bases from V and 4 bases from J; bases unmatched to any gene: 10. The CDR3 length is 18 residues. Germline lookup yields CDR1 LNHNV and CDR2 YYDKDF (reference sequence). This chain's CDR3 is CATSRDIALAGGGETQYF. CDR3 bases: TGTGCCACCAGCAGAGATATCGCCCTAGCGGGAGGTGGAGAGACCCAGTACTTC.

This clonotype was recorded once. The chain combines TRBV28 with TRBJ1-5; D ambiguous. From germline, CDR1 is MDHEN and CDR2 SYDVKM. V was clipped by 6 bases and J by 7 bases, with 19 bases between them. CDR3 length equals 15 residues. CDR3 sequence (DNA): TGTGCCAGCAGGCCAAGTGAGTTAATCGCACAGCCCCAGCATTTT. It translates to CASRPSELIAQPQHF.

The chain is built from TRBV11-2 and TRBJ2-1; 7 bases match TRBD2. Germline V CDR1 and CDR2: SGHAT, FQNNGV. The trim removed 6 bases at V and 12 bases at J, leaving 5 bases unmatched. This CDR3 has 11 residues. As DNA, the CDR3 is TGTGCCAGCAGAACCACGGGGGGGCAGTTCTTC. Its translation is CASRTTGGQFF.